Listed here are 16 T cell receptor beta chains from one sample, sequenced in a study of T cell responses to AZD1222 COVID-19 vaccine. Produced via immunoSEQ multiplex PCR; TCRdb's table is partial and in-frame only. This table holds over 120,000 clones, approximately 92% found once. Material: peripheral blood, obtained on day 0 of AZD1222 vaccination. The origin of the receptors is an adult in good health.

The chain joins TRBV7-2 to TRBJ2-5; 7 nucleotides line up with TRBD1. This CDR3 is built from 15 residues. Germline CDR1 SGHTA, CDR2 FQGNSA. Germline trimming cut 5 bases from V and 0 bases from J; bases unmatched to any gene: 6. CDR3 loop: CASSPGDRDQETQYF. In DNA, the CDR3 is TGTGCCAGCAGCCCTGGTGACAGGGACCAAGAGACCCAGTACTTC.

The chain employs TRBV27 and TRBJ1-1; D remains ambiguous. The V gene lost 5 bases and the J gene lost 8 bases, with 15 bases spanning the gap. The CDR3 sequence is 13 residues long. Per germline, CDR1 MNHEY and CDR2 SMNVEV (reference sequence). The CDR3 nucleotides are TGTGCCAGCAGTGTAAATAGGGTAACGGAAGCTTTCTTT. Amino acids: CASSVNRVTEAFF.

The genes are TRBV9 and TRBJ2-3; D is possibly TRBD1 (5 bases). Trimming shortened V by 2 bases and J by 2 bases, and 12 bases separated the two germline ends. The CDR3 has 15 amino acids. CDR1 and CDR2 (germline): SGDLS, YYNGEE. In DNA form, the CDR3 reads TGTGCCAGCAGCGTTTCAGGGCCTTCCACAGATACGCAGTATTTT. This translates into CASSVSGPSTDTQYF.

This sequence joins TRBV6-1 and TRBJ2-5; D gene unclear. This CDR3 has 13 amino acids. CDR1 is MNHNS and CDR2 is SASEGT in the germline V gene. V was pared by 1 base and J by 5 bases, with 8 bases between. CDR3 nucleotides: TGTGCCAGCAGTGAAGGGGTTTGGGAGACCCAGTACTTC. This gives the protein CASSEGVWETQYF.

V and J are TRBV7-2 and TRBJ2-3, with no clear D. The CDR3 runs to 11 residues. V was shortened by 5 bases and J by 3 bases, with 3 bases between the two germline ends. Germline assignment: CDR1 SGHTA and CDR2 FQGNSA. The CDR3 sequence: CASSMTDTQYF. In DNA, the CDR3 is TGTGCCAGCAGCATGACAGATACGCAGTATTTT.

The gene calls are TRBV4-1 and TRBJ2-7; TRBD1 matches 7 bases. J lost 0 bases, V lost 2 bases, and 4 bases had no gene match. Germline assignment: CDR1 MGHRA and CDR2 YSYEKL. The CDR3 extends over 15 amino acids. The CDR3 nucleotides are TGCGCCAGCAGCCAAATCCGGGACAGCTCCTACGAGCAGTACTTC. Protein sequence: CASSQIRDSSYEQYF.

The genes are TRBV28 and TRBJ2-7; D is unresolved. V was pared by 5 bases and J by 6 bases, with 14 bases between. Looked up from germline, CDR1 is MDHEN and CDR2 is SYDVKM. This CDR3 contains 13 residues. The CDR3 DNA reads TGTGCCAGCAGTGGGTCTATAAGAGGCGAGCAGTACTTC. It translates to CASSGSIRGEQYF.

The chain carries TRBV6-5 and TRBJ1-6, with 8 bases identical to TRBD1. The V gene end was trimmed by 6 bases and the J gene end by 9 bases; junction bases not matched to a gene: 10. The CDR3 consists of 15 residues. Germline V CDR1 and CDR2: MNHEY, SVGAGI. The CDR3 bases are TGTGCCAGCAGACGCACGGACAGGGTTACTTCACCCCTCCACTTT. This encodes CASRRTDRVTSPLHF.

CDR3 in amino acids: CSACRDTNTEAFF. The CDR3 DNA sequence: TGCAGCGCTTGTAGGGACACGAACACTGAAGCTTTCTTT. This chain joins TRBV29-1 and TRBJ1-1, with D maybe TRBD1 (6 bases). This CDR3 spans 13 amino acids. Deletions cut 7 bases from V and 1 base from J, with 13 bases between. Germline V lookup: CDR1 SQVTM, CDR2 ANQGSEA.

This chain uses TRBV28 with TRBJ2-3; 9 positions match TRBD2. Germline V gives CDR1 MDHEN, CDR2 SYDVKM. V lost 6 bases and J lost 4; bases outside the gene matches: 11. This CDR3 contains 16 residues. CDR3: CASRETSGKRPDTQYF. The CDR3 DNA sequence: TGTGCCAGCAGAGAGACTAGCGGTAAGAGGCCAGATACGCAGTATTTT.

This rearrangement joins TRBV4-1 to TRBJ2-3; D not resolved. The CDR3 contains 16 residues. V lost 0 bases and J lost 6, with 16 bases in between. Per the germline V gene, CDR1 is MGHRA and CDR2 is YSYEKL. The CDR3 region has the DNA TGCGCCAGCAGCCAAGATGGGTTCCCCGATAGGGATACGCAGTATTTT. Translation gives CASSQDGFPDRDTQYF.

The rearrangement joins TRBV5-8 to TRBJ1-2, with TRBD1 matching over 9 bases. Germline V gives CDR1 SGHTS, CDR2 YDEGEE. The V and J ends lost 2 bases and 3 bases, in that order; junction bases with no gene match: 5. The CDR3 extends over 15 amino acids. CDR3 sequence (DNA): TGTGCCAGCAGCTTACGGACAGGGGCGCACTATGGCTACACCTTC. It codes for CASSLRTGAHYGYTF.

This clone was detected a few times. V and J are TRBV10-3 and TRBJ1-2; D is perhaps TRBD1 (6 bases). The CDR3 extends over 15 amino acids. CDR1 and CDR2 from the germline V gene are ENHRY and SYGVKD. The V end lost 6 bases, the J end lost 2 bases, and 16 bases lay between the germline ends. The CDR3 loop reads CAIRGTGNQNYGYTF. CDR3 nucleotides: TGTGCCATCAGGGGAACAGGGAATCAAAACTATGGCTACACCTTC.

The gene calls are TRBV3-1 (or the pseudogene TRBV3-2) and TRBJ1-1, with TRBD1 matching over 7 bases. The CDR3 loop spans 14 amino acids. The J segment lost 7 bases and the V segment lost 4 bases, leaving 9 bases of the junction unmatched. Germline CDR1 is LGHDT and CDR2 is YNNKEL (reference sequence). The CDR3 coding sequence is TGTGCCAGCAGCCTGGGACAGCTAAACGGTGAAGCTTTCTTT. Amino acid sequence: CASSLGQLNGEAFF.

This chain connects TRBV5-8 to TRBJ1-5; 8 positions agree with TRBD1. CDR1 and CDR2 from the germline V gene are SGHTS and YDEGEE. The CDR3 contains 14 residues. Losses at the gene ends were 2 bases for V and 6 bases for J; bases not matched to a gene: 4. CDR3 bases: TGTGCCAGCAGCTTTCAGGGGGCGCGTCAGCCCCAGCATTTT. Its translation: CASSFQGARQPQHF.

CDR3 in amino acids: CSARERQTQFF. CDR3 bases: TGCAGTGCTAGAGAACGCCAGACGCAGTTCTTC. The chain links TRBV20-1 to TRBJ2-1, with D unresolved. This CDR3 has 11 amino acids. Germline-derived CDR1 and CDR2 are DFQATT and SNEGSKA (reference sequence). Deletions cut 0 bases from V and 12 bases from J, with 9 bases between.